This T cell receptor beta chain came from a study of blood T cell repertoires in COVID-19. Whole-study context: PBMCs, B-cell-depleted T cells, or T cells were the source of the cDNA or gDNA that made up the material.

Profiling relied on immunoSEQ multiplex PCR, and the TCRdb table lists in-frame clones only, not all of them. The sample holds more than 20,000 clones, 75% to 95% seen once. Germline CDR1 and CDR2: SEHNR and FQNEAQ (reference sequence). Trimming cost V 5 bases and J 0 bases, with 13 bases left between them. The length of the CDR3 is 15 residues. The V call is TRBV7-9, the J call TRBJ1-1; TRBD1 might be the D (5 bases). The origin of this receptor is a human donor in a cohort sampled during active COVID-19. The sequenced material came from peripheral blood. The CDR3 spells CASSPIRVMNTEAFF. CDR3 DNA sequence: TGTGCCAGCAGCCCGATCAGGGTGATGAACACTGAAGCTTTCTTT.